Shown below are 6 T cell receptor beta chains from a single sample sequenced in a study of T cell clonality in common variable immunodeficiency. Study-wide results and limits: Fewer deletions and N-nucleotide insertions were reportedly seen in common variable immunodeficiency TCR beta sequences.

Generated by immunoSEQ multiplex PCR, the TCRdb table keeps only in-frame clones and is missing some. The sample has some 14,000 clones, none seen only once. No antigen has been assigned to these receptors. The sample comprised peripheral blood mononuclear cells. Source of these receptors: a human donor with common variable immunodeficiency.

This clone has just a few counts. Read coverage stops 3 residues before the CDR3 terminus; the germline J gene supplies the remainder. V and J are TRBV2 and TRBJ1-1; 9 positions agree with TRBD1. The V gene's germline CDR1 is SNHLY and CDR2 FYNNEI. V dropped 4 bases and J dropped 7; count of bases not matched to a gene: 4. This CDR3 has 13 residues. The CDR3 here is CASSGGQGLEAFF. CDR3 DNA (partial): TGTGCCAGCAGTGGCGGACAGGGGCTTGAA.

This clone was recorded a few times. The CDR3 end lies 3 residues beyond the end of the read and is filled in from the germline J gene. The rearrangement uses TRBV7-2 and TRBJ2-3; D ambiguous. The V and J ends lost 8 bases and 2 bases respectively, with 14 bases between them. CDR3 length equals 14 residues. Germline V gives CDR1 SGHTA, CDR2 FQGNSA. CDR3 DNA (partial): TGTGCCAGCCGAGAAAGAGCCTACACAGATACG. Encoded protein: CASRERAYTDT. The entire CDR3 protein is CASRERAYTDTQYF.

This clone appeared many times. The read ends 3 residues before the CDR3 terminus; that terminus is restored from the germline J gene. The chain couples TRBV5-1 to TRBJ2-2, with 7 bases that match TRBD1. J gave up 5 bases and V 4 bases, and 2 bases lay outside the gene matches. Germline lookup yields CDR1 SGHRS and CDR2 YFSETQ. The CDR3 consists of 13 residues. The CDR3 DNA, read in part, is TGCGCCAGCAGCCCGGACAGGACCGGGGAG. Protein: CASSPDRTGE. The whole CDR3 protein is CASSPDRTGELFF.

In regard to this clone: The sequenced fragment ends 3 residues before the CDR3 boundary, so the rest is inferred from the germline J gene. The gene calls are TRBV7-2 and TRBJ2-4, with D perhaps TRBD1 (6 bases). This CDR3 comprises 12 residues. Germline CDR1 is SGHTA and CDR2 is FQGNSA. The CDR3 loop reads CASSLRGGLQYF. CDR3 DNA (partial): TGTGCCAGCAGCTTAAGAGGGGGACTT. Using reference TRBV7-2 and TRBJ2-4 for the parts outside the CDR3, the full variable domain is GAGVSQSPSNKVTEKGKDVELRCDPISGHTALYWYRQSLGQGLEFLIYFQGNSAPDKSGLPSDRFSAERTGGSVSTLTIQRTQQEDSAVYLCASSLRGGLQYFGAGTRLSVL.

This clone was counted a few times. The part of the CDR3 DNA that was read is TGTGCCAGTAGTACCCGGGTGTCCTACGAG. This sequence encodes CASSTRVSYE. The entire CDR3 reads CASSTRVSYEQYF. The rearrangement joins TRBV19 to TRBJ2-7; D is undetermined. The CDR3 end is not reached by the read, which stops 3 residues before it; the germline J gene fills it in. CDR3 size: 13 residues. Germline CDR1 is LNHDA and CDR2 is SQIVND (reference sequence). V was clipped by 4 bases and J by 1 base, with 8 bases between them.

This clone has a handful of counts. The read ends 3 residues early relative to the CDR3; the germline J gene fills the gap. The J gene is TRBJ2-7, the V gene TRBV2; 10 nucleotides line up with TRBD2. The CDR3 covers 18 residues. V shed 6 bases and J 2 bases; nucleotides not matched to a gene: 16. CDR1 SNHLY and CDR2 FYNNEI come from the germline V gene. The chain's CDR3 is CASRGVELAGIVTYEQYF. The sequenced part of the CDR3 DNA is TGTGCCAGCAGGGGGGTAGAACTAGCGGGAATCGTTACCTACGAG. Supplemented by reference TRBV2 and TRBJ2-7, the full variable domain reads EPEVTQTPSHQVTQMGQEVILRCVPISNHLYFYWYRQILGQKVEFLVSFYNNEISEKSEIFDDQFSVERPDGSNFTLKIRSTKLEDSAMYFCASRGVELAGIVTYEQYFGPGTRLTVT.